This T cell receptor (beta chain) was documented in a study of blood T cell repertoires in COVID-19. Germline V gene lookup returns CDR1 GTSNPN and CDR2 SVGIG (reference sequence). The CDR3 covers 15 residues. V lost 2 bases, J lost 1 base, and 12 bases lay in between. Some clones are missing from TCRdb's copy, which holds only in-frame ones; the method was immunoSEQ multiplex PCR. The sample lists hundreds of thousands of clones, 70% to 90% seen once, with around 3% in the top ten. This clonotype was sampled from a human donor in a cohort sampled during active COVID-19. V and J are TRBV30 and TRBJ1-5; no clear D gene. The specimen was peripheral blood. DNA of the CDR3: TGTGCCTGGAGTCGCGGGCAGGCGAGCAATCAGCCCCAGCATTTT. Translating it yields CAWSRGQASNQPQHF.